Each of the 14 T cell receptor beta chains below was sequenced from the same sample in a study of T cell responses to AZD1222 COVID-19 vaccine. Sequencing used immunoSEQ multiplex PCR; TCRdb keeps in-frame clones, though not all of them. The sample records 90,000 to 150,000 clones, approximately 90% being singletons. The specimen comprised peripheral blood, sampled on day 0 of AZD1222 vaccination. All receptors derive from an adult in good health.

The gene calls are TRBV2 and TRBJ2-7; D unresolved. In germline, CDR1 is SNHLY, CDR2 FYNNEI. V gave up 2 bases and J gave up 7 bases, with 9 bases separating them. This CDR3 comprises 12 residues. Here the CDR3 reads CASSEFSPEQYF. The CDR3 DNA reads as TGTGCCAGCAGTGAATTTAGTCCGGAGCAGTACTTC.

The V call is TRBV7-3, the J call TRBJ1-1, with 7 positions matching TRBD1. Losses at the gene ends were 5 bases for V and 3 bases for J; bases not matched to a gene: 6. Germline CDR1 and CDR2: SGHTA and FQGTGA. This CDR3 is 14 amino acids long. The CDR3 spells CASSRQGGDTEAFF. CDR3 nucleotide sequence: TGTGCCAGCAGCCGACAGGGCGGAGACACTGAAGCTTTCTTT.

This clone was detected once. The chain uses TRBV28 and TRBJ2-4, with a possible D match to TRBD2 (5 bases). Per the germline V gene, CDR1 is MDHEN and CDR2 is SYDVKM. The V end was cut by 2 bases, the J end by 7 bases, with 12 bases between. This CDR3 comprises 14 residues. The CDR3 coding sequence is TGTGCCAGCAGTTTACCCGGGCGGGTGAACATTCAGTACTTC. It yields the protein CASSLPGRVNIQYF.

This chain connects TRBV19 to TRBJ2-6, with D unclear. The CDR3 runs to 15 residues. Trimming removed 0 bases at V and 2 bases at J, with 5 bases between. Germline V gene sequence: CDR1 LNHDA, CDR2 SQIVND (reference sequence). This CDR3 is CASSIDMAGANVLTF. CDR3 DNA: TGTGCCAGTAGTATAGACATGGCTGGGGCCAACGTCCTGACTTTC. Combining the CDR3 with reference TRBV19 and TRBJ2-6 gives the whole variable domain DGGITQSPKYLFRKEGQNVTLSCEQNLNHDAMYWYRQDPGQGLRLIYYSQIVNDFQKGDIAEGYSVSREKKESFPLTVTSAQKNPTAFYLCASSIDMAGANVLTFGAGSRLTVL.

This rearrangement joins TRBV28 to TRBJ1-5, with no clear D. Germline CDR1 MDHEN, CDR2 SYDVKM. There are 14 residues in the CDR3. With 6 bases removed from V and 5 bases from J, the gap between germline ends came to 14 bases. The DNA of the CDR3 is TGTGCCAGCAGCCCTCTGGCCCAGTATCAGCCCCAGCATTTT. This encodes CASSPLAQYQPQHF.

In DNA, the CDR3 is TGCAGTGCTAGTCGGGCAGGTTCACCCCTCCACTTT. Its protein is CSASRAGSPLHF. The chain joins TRBV20-1 to TRBJ1-6; D is unresolved. The CDR3 sequence is 12 residues long. Germline V lookup: CDR1 DFQATT, CDR2 SNEGSKA (reference sequence). The V gene lost 3 bases and the J gene lost 9 bases, with 9 bases spanning the gap.

The genes are TRBV7-6 and TRBJ2-5; D call uncertain. Germline CDR1 reads SGHVS; CDR2 reads FNYEAQ. This CDR3 contains 15 residues. Deletions cut 1 base from V and 2 bases from J, with 11 bases between. CDR3 bases: TGTGCCAGCAGCTTAGGTGGGTCGGTTCAAGAGACCCAGTACTTC. This translates into CASSLGGSVQETQYF. The full variable domain, with the rest looked up from reference TRBV7-6 and TRBJ2-5, is GAGVSQSPRYKVTKRGQDVALRCDPISGHVSLYWYRQALGQGPEFLTYFNYEAQQDKSGLPNDRFSAERPEGSISTLTIQRTEQRDSAMYRCASSLGGSVQETQYFGPGTRLLVL.

The chain combines TRBV28 with TRBJ1-2, with D perhaps TRBD1 (5 bases). V was shortened by 7 bases and J by 5 bases, with 11 bases between the two germline ends. This CDR3 is 12 amino acids long. Looked up from germline, CDR1 is MDHEN and CDR2 is SYDVKM. CDR3 DNA sequence: TGTGCCAGCACCACAGGTCCTTATGGCTACACCTTC. It translates to CASTTGPYGYTF.

This clone appeared once. The V and J genes are TRBV3-1 (or the pseudogene TRBV3-2) and TRBJ2-2; no reliable D call. V lost 2 bases and J lost 1, with 8 bases in between. The germline V gene has CDR1 LGHDT and CDR2 YNNKEL (reference sequence). This CDR3 region has 15 residues. CDR3: CASSQPLQNTGELFF. As DNA, the CDR3 is TGTGCCAGCAGCCAACCCCTCCAGAACACCGGGGAGCTGTTTTTT.

The chain carries TRBV3-1 (or the pseudogene TRBV3-2) and TRBJ2-1, with TRBD2 matching over 10 bases. Germline CDR1 reads LGHDT; CDR2 reads YNNKEL (reference sequence). CDR3 size: 16 residues. Losses at the gene ends were 2 bases for V and 9 bases for J; bases not matched to a gene: 10. CDR3 DNA: TGTGCCAGCAGCCAAATAGCGGGAGGTCCCCGGGCTGAGCAGTTCTTC. Translated: CASSQIAGGPRAEQFF.

V usage is TRBV3-1 (or the pseudogene TRBV3-2) and J usage is TRBJ1-1; weak D call: TRBD1 (5 bases). With 0 bases removed from V and 4 bases from J, the gap between germline ends came to 9 bases. This CDR3 region has 14 residues. CDR1 LGHDT and CDR2 YNNKEL come from the germline V gene (reference sequence). Here the CDR3 reads CASSQDLGATEAFF. CDR3 coding DNA: TGTGCCAGCAGCCAAGACCTAGGGGCCACTGAAGCTTTCTTT.

V is TRBV19 and J is TRBJ1-2, with a possible D match to TRBD1 (6 bases). The CDR3 is made up of 13 amino acids. Germline CDR1 and CDR2: LNHDA and SQIVND (reference sequence). The germline V and J ends were trimmed by 6 bases and 2 bases, with 10 bases remaining between them. CDR3: CASSRGLNYGYTF. The CDR3 DNA is TGTGCCAGTAGCAGGGGCCTAAACTATGGCTACACCTTC.

This clone has just a few counts. V usage is TRBV10-3 and J usage is TRBJ2-3, with D maybe TRBD1 (6 bases). The CDR3 loop spans 15 amino acids. The V end was cut by 8 bases, the J end by 2 bases, with 17 bases between. Germline CDR1 reads ENHRY; CDR2 reads SYGVKD. CDR3 sequence: CAIGWGQTHTDTQYF. The DNA for the CDR3 is TGTGCCATCGGATGGGGGCAAACACACACAGATACGCAGTATTTT.

This chain joins TRBV11-3 and TRBJ2-3, with D perhaps matching TRBD2 (5 bases). CDR1 SGHNT and CDR2 YENEEA come from the germline V gene. V lost 3 bases and J lost 4, with 5 bases in between. The CDR3 extends over 12 amino acids. This CDR3 reads CASSFGADTQYF. The CDR3 nucleotides read TGTGCCAGCAGCTTCGGGGCAGATACGCAGTATTTT.